This TCR delta chain was recorded in a study of delta chain sequences of gamma delta T cells listed by TCRdb under 2017. The germline V gene provides CDR1 GEAIGNYY and CDR2 EKD. V loses 3 bases at its end and J loses 8 bases; junction bases beyond the gene matches: 14. Spanning cysteine to phenylalanine, the CDR3 consists of 15 amino acids. This entry keeps only the CDR3 DNA: 45 bases, framed from base 1. This clone is termed hyperexpanded (1% or more). Its antigen remains unidentified. Per-base quality was not reported, and no clone a single base away is much larger than it. The sample has other DNA sequences that encode this CDR3 too. Libraries came from PCR. The instrument was an Illumina MiSeq. Clonotypes were called again by TCRdb from the public reads via CATT, and duplicate nucleotide sequences were then merged into one entry. Present in this sample are 3,000 to 4,000 delta-chain clones, under 80% of which were seen just once. About 60% of the sample goes to the ten largest clones.

Sequences were obtained from a tumor sample. The V and J genes are TRDV2 and TRDJ1, with 7 middle bases fitting TRDD3. The receptor comes from a human donor with breast cancer. At the DNA level, the sequence is TGTGCCTGTGACGAAGTCACTGGGGATAAAGGGAAACTCATCTTT. The resulting protein is CACDEVTGDKGKLIF.